The 17 T cell receptor beta chains listed next were all sequenced from one sample in a study of blood T cell repertoires in COVID-19. Sequenced by immunoSEQ multiplex PCR; TCRdb stores in-frame clones only, minus some. The data show about 240,000 clones, around three quarters seen once. The sample comprised peripheral blood. These receptors were taken from a woman aged 80 or over with acute or convalescent COVID-19.

This clone was counted only a few times. This chain links TRBV24-1 with TRBJ2-2; TRBD2 matches 8 bases. CDR3 length: 14 residues. J lost 4 bases, V lost 7 bases, and 4 bases had no gene match. Germline-derived CDR1 and CDR2 are KGHDR and SFDVKD. The CDR3 DNA follows: TGTGCCACCAGCCCGGGAGGGGGCACCGGGGAGCTGTTTTTT. Its translation is CATSPGGGTGELFF.

The rearrangement uses TRBV25-1 and TRBJ1-2; 9 bases fit TRBD1. Germline V gene sequence: CDR1 MGHDK, CDR2 SYGVNS. Germline trimming cut 4 bases from V and 7 bases from J; bases unmatched to any gene: 4. There are 13 residues in the CDR3. The CDR3 sequence is CASSATGGTGYTF. The DNA of the CDR3 is TGTGCCAGCAGTGCCACAGGGGGCACTGGCTACACCTTC.

The genes are TRBV10-3 and TRBJ2-7; D is unclear. CDR1 ENHRY and CDR2 SYGVKD come from the germline V gene. This CDR3 has 16 residues. The ends were cut back, 6 bases at V and 1 base at J, with 19 bases in the middle. Written as DNA, the CDR3 is TGTGCCATCAGCGGAGAATCAGTTTACGATTCCTACGAGCAGTACTTC. Amino acid sequence: CAISGESVYDSYEQYF.

As DNA, the CDR3 is TGTGCCAGCAGTTTATCGAGAGGCGGAACGAGTAATGAGCAGTTCTTC. Its protein is CASSLSRGGTSNEQFF. The rearrangement uses TRBV27 and TRBJ2-1; no clear D. This CDR3 is 16 amino acids long. V lost 0 bases, J lost 7 bases, and 16 bases lay in between. Germline V gives CDR1 MNHEY, CDR2 SMNVEV (reference sequence).

V and J are TRBV11-1 and TRBJ2-3; D possibly corresponds to TRBD2 (5 bases). This CDR3 is 13 amino acids long. Germline-derived CDR1 and CDR2 are SGHAT and FQDESV (reference sequence). The germline V and J ends were trimmed by 7 bases and 4 bases, with 12 bases remaining between them. The CDR3, as DNA: TGTGCCAGCACCCTACTAGTTGCAGATACGCAGTATTTT. As protein: CASTLLVADTQYF.

The chain is built from TRBV6-6 and TRBJ1-1; D not resolved. From germline, CDR1 is MNHNY and CDR2 SVGAGI (reference sequence). The CDR3 length is 12 residues. Trimming left V 1 base short and J 6 bases short, with 6 bases between. As DNA, the CDR3 is TGTGCCAGCAGTTACTTGTCGGCTGAAGCTTTCTTT. It encodes CASSYLSAEAFF.

The V gene is TRBV6-5, the J gene TRBJ2-2; possible D gene TRBD2, 6 bases. V shed 7 bases and J shed 5 bases, with 14 bases lying between them. The germline V gene has CDR1 MNHEY and CDR2 SVGAGI. The CDR3 has 14 residues. The CDR3 region is CASIGGVKTGELFF. The CDR3 DNA is TGTGCCAGCATCGGGGGAGTTAAGACCGGGGAGCTGTTTTTT.

The chain uses TRBV5-4 and TRBJ2-1; 10 bases are a match to TRBD1. After removal of 3 bases from V and 4 bases from J, the junction contained 4 bases not matched to a gene. This CDR3 comprises 15 residues. Germline V gene lookup returns CDR1 SGHNT and CDR2 YYREEE (reference sequence). CDR3 sequence: CASSSGQGGYNEQFF. The CDR3, as DNA: TGTGCCAGCAGCTCCGGACAGGGGGGTTACAATGAGCAGTTCTTC.

The rearrangement links TRBV6-1 to TRBJ2-5; 10 positions match TRBD2. Losses at the gene ends were 4 bases for V and 1 base for J; bases not matched to a gene: 6. The CDR3 is 16 amino acids. Germline-derived CDR1 and CDR2 are MNHNS and SASEGT. CDR3 sequence: CASSGGSGRVQETQYF. CDR3 in DNA: TGTGCCAGCAGTGGGGGGAGCGGGAGGGTCCAAGAGACCCAGTACTTC.

In this sample, this clone turned up a few times. The chain couples TRBV6-5 to TRBJ1-4, with unresolved D. V was cut by 5 bases and J by 8 bases, with 9 bases left in between. This CDR3 is built from 12 residues. Per the germline V gene, CDR1 is MNHEY and CDR2 is SVGAGI. The CDR3 sequence: CASSPPGEKLFF. CDR3 sequence (DNA): TGTGCCAGCAGTCCTCCGGGGGAAAAACTGTTTTTT.

The CDR3 loop is CASSPQTGSDTQYF. In DNA, the CDR3 is TGCGCCAGCAGCCCTCAGACAGGGTCAGATACGCAGTATTTT. The chain is built from TRBV4-1 and TRBJ2-3, with 7 nucleotides matching TRBD1. Per the germline V gene, CDR1 is MGHRA and CDR2 is YSYEKL. CDR3 size: 14 residues. V lost 4 bases and J lost 4; bases outside the gene matches: 5.

The rearrangement links TRBV5-6 to TRBJ2-6, with D maybe TRBD1 (6 bases). The CDR3 loop spans 18 amino acids. The V gene lost 1 base and the J gene lost 0 bases, with 14 bases spanning the gap. Germline V gene lookup returns CDR1 SGHDT and CDR2 YYEEEE. The CDR3 bases are TGTGCCAGCAGCTTGTTCACAGGGACGAGCTCTGGGGCCAACGTCCTGACTTTC. Encoded protein: CASSLFTGTSSGANVLTF.

The chain recombines TRBV2 with TRBJ1-6; D may be TRBD1 (6 bases). CDR1 is SNHLY and CDR2 is FYNNEI in the germline V gene. The CDR3 sequence is 14 residues long. The V end was cut by 6 bases, the J end by 9 bases, with 15 bases between. CDR3 residues: CASRRGGLGSPLHF. DNA of the CDR3: TGTGCCAGCAGGAGGGGGGGTCTCGGTTCACCCCTCCACTTT.

The gene calls are TRBV15 and TRBJ2-3, with a tentative D call TRBD1 (5 bases). Looked up from germline, CDR1 is LNHNV and CDR2 is YYDKDF (reference sequence). The CDR3 is 13 amino acids. V lost 4 bases and J lost 1, with 6 bases in between. CDR3 nucleotides: TGTGCCACCAGCATGACAGGCACAGATACGCAGTATTTT. This gives the protein CATSMTGTDTQYF.

The chain carries TRBV24-1 and TRBJ2-1, with 7 bases that match TRBD1. V was clipped by 3 bases and J by 2 bases; unmatched bases: 9. Looked up from germline, CDR1 is KGHDR and CDR2 is SFDVKD. The CDR3 runs 17 residues. The DNA for the CDR3 is TGTGCCACCAGTGATGCCTCGGGACAGTCAGCCTACAATGAGCAGTTCTTC. Translation: CATSDASGQSAYNEQFF.

This clone was counted between two and nine times. V is TRBV6-2 or TRBV6-3 and J is TRBJ1-5; weak D call: TRBD1 (6 bases). Germline V gives CDR1 MNHEY, CDR2 SVGEGT. Trimming took off 6 bases at V and 5 bases at J, with 17 bases between the two ends. The CDR3 totals 15 residues. CDR3 protein: CASSPMRDTYQPQHF. The CDR3 coding sequence is TGTGCCAGCAGCCCTATGAGGGACACATATCAGCCCCAGCATTTT.

In DNA form, the CDR3 reads TGTGCCAGCAGCTTGGCGGGAGACACCGGGGAGCTGTTTTTT. Its translation is CASSLAGDTGELFF. J is TRBJ2-2 and V is TRBV5-4; possible D gene TRBD2, 6 bases. This CDR3 is built from 14 residues. In germline, CDR1 is SGHNT, CDR2 YYREEE (reference sequence). Trimming shortened V by 0 bases and J by 3 bases, and 6 bases separated the two germline ends.